This passage covers 20 T cell receptor beta chains from one sample sequenced in a study of blood T cell repertoires in COVID-19 (dated by TCRdb to the early 2020s). Libraries were constructed by the immunoSEQ multiplex PCR assay. The table was pulled from immuneACCESS by TCRdb, which kept in-frame rearrangements only. Such tables lose some clones; where checked, under half of the loss comes from unresolved V genes, and the rest has no known cause. The sample table contains 350,000 to 450,000 clones; only one count was recorded for about four fifths of them. Around 5% of the sample belongs to the ten largest clones. Sequenced: PBMCs or T cells enriched from blood (not recorded which). The receptors stem from a woman between 45 and 65 years old who had recovered from COVID-19.

CDR3: CASRGLAAGELFF. The CDR3, as DNA: TGTGCCAGTAGGGGTCTGGCGGCCGGGGAGCTGTTTTTT. This sequence joins TRBV19 and TRBJ2-2; D uncertain. The CDR3 runs to 13 residues. Germline assignment: CDR1 LNHDA and CDR2 SQIVND (reference sequence). The V gene lost 6 bases and the J gene lost 6 bases, with 11 bases spanning the gap.

The genes are TRBV23-1 and TRBJ2-2, with 11 bases lining up with TRBD1. TRBV23-1 is marked as an open reading frame, function uncertain. J was trimmed by 5 bases and V by 8 bases; bases with no gene match: 19. The CDR3 extends over 19 amino acids. CDR3 DNA: TGCGCCAGCTCACGGACAGGGGGCGCAGGCCCTTCGACAACCGGGGAGCTGTTTTTT. This codes for CASSRTGGAGPSTTGELFF.

This clone was counted a few times. The gene calls are TRBV7-8 and TRBJ1-5, with TRBD1 matching 8 bases. CDR1 is SGHVS and CDR2 is FQNEAQ in the germline V gene. The ends lost 3 bases at V and 7 bases at J; junction bases unmatched: 5. This CDR3 is built from 14 residues. CDR3 sequence: CASSLGQEGQPQHF. The CDR3 bases are TGTGCCAGCAGCTTGGGACAGGAGGGCCAGCCCCAGCATTTT.

The chain couples TRBV2 to TRBJ1-2; D call uncertain. Germline V CDR1 and CDR2: SNHLY, FYNNEI. CDR3 length: 13 residues. Trimming stripped 6 bases from V and 4 bases from J, with 12 bases between. DNA of the CDR3: TGTGCCAGCAGCGACGACAACCGCTATGGCTACACCTTC. Protein sequence: CASSDDNRYGYTF.

The chain couples TRBV5-5 to TRBJ1-6, with 7 bases matching TRBD1. CDR3 length: 15 residues. With V trimmed by 2 bases and J by 6 bases, 5 bases remained unmatched. Germline V gene sequence: CDR1 SGHKS, CDR2 YYEKEE (reference sequence). CDR3 sequence: CASSLQGIRNSPLHF. Written as DNA, the CDR3 is TGTGCCAGCAGCTTACAGGGGATTCGTAATTCACCCCTCCACTTT.

In DNA, the CDR3 is TGTGCCAGCAGTTCGCAGACAGGGGGAAACACTGAAGCTTTCTTT. Its translation: CASSSQTGGNTEAFF. The chain links TRBV11-3 to TRBJ1-1, with 9 bases matching TRBD1. This CDR3 region has 15 residues. V was pared by 6 bases and J by 2 bases, with 7 bases of the junction left unmatched. Per germline, CDR1 SGHNT and CDR2 YENEEA.

A single count supports this clone. The chain carries TRBV11-2 and TRBJ2-1; 8 bases fit TRBD2. The CDR3 is made up of 13 amino acids. V was clipped by 0 bases and J by 15 bases; unmatched bases: 7. Germline V gene sequence: CDR1 SGHAT, CDR2 FQNNGV. The CDR3 nucleotides read TGTGCCAGCAGCTTAGATCGTCGGGAGGGGACGTTCTTC. It is translated as CASSLDRREGTFF.

The chain is built from TRBV3-1 (or the pseudogene TRBV3-2) and TRBJ2-7; 12 positions match TRBD2. The CDR3 covers 20 residues. J gave up 3 bases and V 1 base, and 16 bases lay outside the gene matches. From germline, CDR1 is LGHDT and CDR2 YNNKEL (reference sequence). The CDR3 nucleotides are TGTGCCAGCAGCCAAGGGACTAGCGGGGACTTTCCGGGAGCTTTCTACGAGCAGTACTTC. It encodes CASSQGTSGDFPGAFYEQYF.

This clone occurred once. The genes are TRBV5-4 and TRBJ2-3, with 14 bases lining up with TRBD2. Looked up from germline, CDR1 is SGHNT and CDR2 is YYREEE (reference sequence). The CDR3 consists of 17 residues. J was trimmed by 6 bases and V by 4 bases; bases with no gene match: 10. The CDR3 sequence is CASSLSTSGGARDTQYF. CDR3 bases: TGTGCCAGCAGCCTTTCGACTAGCGGGGGGGCGAGGGATACGCAGTATTTT.

The V call is TRBV3-1 (or the pseudogene TRBV3-2), the J call TRBJ2-1; TRBD2 matches 8 bases. Trimming took 4 bases from V and 7 from J; bases not matched to a gene: 9. The CDR3 runs to 15 residues. CDR1 is LGHDT and CDR2 is YNNKEL in the germline V gene (reference sequence). CDR3 residues: CASSPLRRGGNEQFF. The CDR3 nucleotides read TGTGCCAGCAGCCCCTTACGTCGGGGGGGGAATGAGCAGTTCTTC.

This chain uses TRBV5-4 with TRBJ2-7, with TRBD2 matching 9 bases. This CDR3 is 17 amino acids long. Germline V gene data show CDR1 as SGHNT and CDR2 as YYREEE (reference sequence). V shed 4 bases, J shed 2 bases, and the junction held 13 bases outside the gene matches. This CDR3 reads CASSGPGGLAGPYEQYF. CDR3 bases: TGTGCCAGCAGCGGTCCTGGGGGGCTAGCGGGACCCTACGAGCAGTACTTC.

The V gene is TRBV6-5, the J gene TRBJ1-2; 7 positions match TRBD1. Germline V gene sequence: CDR1 MNHEY, CDR2 SVGAGI. CDR3 length equals 14 residues. Losses at the gene ends were 6 bases for V and 6 bases for J; bases not matched to a gene: 10. For the CDR3, the DNA is TGTGCCAGCAGCCCGGTAGGGGGCCAGGATGGCTACACCTTC. It specifies CASSPVGGQDGYTF.

V is TRBV30 and J is TRBJ2-7, with 7 bases identical to TRBD2. This CDR3 region has 12 residues. The ends lost 8 bases at V and 6 bases at J; junction bases unmatched: 10. Germline CDR1 is GTSNPN and CDR2 is SVGIG (reference sequence). CDR3 sequence (DNA): TGTGCCAGGTCCGGGGGGAGCGCCGAGCAGTACTTC. Residues: CARSGGSAEQYF. Drawing the rest from reference TRBV30 and TRBJ2-7, the complete variable domain is SQTIHQWPATLVQPVGSPLSLECTVEGTSNPNLYWYRQAAGRGLQLLFYSVGIGQISSEVPQNLSASRPQDRQFILSSKKLLLSDSGFYLCARSGGSAEQYFGPGTRLTVT.

In DNA form, the CDR3 reads TGTGCCATCAGTGAATCACCTGGGGGGGTGGGCACTGAAGCTTTCTTT. Its protein product is CAISESPGGVGTEAFF. The rearrangement uses TRBV10-3 and TRBJ1-1, with a weak D call TRBD1 (5 bases). The germline CDR1 and CDR2 sequences are ENHRY and SYGVKD. V was trimmed by 3 bases and J by 4 bases, leaving 18 bases between them. This CDR3 contains 16 residues.

The chain has TRBV7-2 and TRBJ2-1, with TRBD2 matching 10 bases. The CDR3 extends over 19 amino acids. Germline V gene sequence: CDR1 SGHTA, CDR2 FQGNSA. Losses at the gene ends were 1 base for V and 5 bases for J; bases not matched to a gene: 14. CDR3 sequence (DNA): TGTGCCAGCAGCTTAGTCGGTATGTTAGCGGGAGGCGGGCACAATGAGCAGTTCTTC. This translates into CASSLVGMLAGGGHNEQFF.

With regard to this clone: The same CDR3 arises from other DNA sequences in this sample as well. The rearrangement joins TRBV27 to TRBJ1-2; 7 bases fit TRBD1. V lost 9 bases to trimming and J lost 8 bases; unmatched junction nucleotides: 15. Germline CDR1 MNHEY, CDR2 SMNVEV (reference sequence). The CDR3 has 14 residues. The CDR3 nucleotides read TGTGCCAGTAGTCGACAGGGAGCAGTATGGGGCTACACCTTC. The encoded protein is CASSRQGAVWGYTF.

The V gene is TRBV4-2, the J gene TRBJ2-7; unclear D gene. Trimming took off 0 bases at V and 2 bases at J, with 11 bases between the two ends. Germline V gives CDR1 LGHNA, CDR2 YNFKEQ. This CDR3 is built from 15 residues. CDR3 region: CASSQEGRGAYEQYF. As DNA, the CDR3 is TGTGCCAGCAGCCAAGAAGGCAGAGGAGCCTACGAGCAGTACTTC.

This chain uses TRBV29-1 with TRBJ2-1; TRBD1 matches 7 bases. Trimming cost V 4 bases and J 5 bases; bases outside gene matches: 5. Germline loops: CDR1 SQVTM, CDR2 ANQGSEA. CDR3 length: 13 residues. Here the CDR3 DNA reads TGCAGCGTTGGACCGACAGGGCACAATGAGCAGTTCTTC. Its translation: CSVGPTGHNEQFF.

V gene TRBV30 combines with J gene TRBJ1-5, with D possibly matching TRBD1 (6 bases). Germline CDR1 and CDR2: GTSNPN and SVGIG (reference sequence). The CDR3 length is 13 residues. Trimming removed 3 bases at V and 10 bases at J, with 16 bases between. CDR3 nucleotides: TGTGCCTGGAGCAGGGGTCCCAATGATCCCCAGCATTTT. This gives the protein CAWSRGPNDPQHF.

CDR3 nucleotide sequence: TGTGCCTGGACCGTGGGTGGACTTCCAGTGGGTGGCTACACCTTC. This translates into CAWTVGGLPVGGYTF. The chain combines TRBV30 with TRBJ1-2, with D hard to call. The CDR3 sequence is 15 residues long. Germline CDR1 and CDR2: GTSNPN and SVGIG (reference sequence). V lost 4 bases and J 7 bases, leaving 22 bases between the germline ends.